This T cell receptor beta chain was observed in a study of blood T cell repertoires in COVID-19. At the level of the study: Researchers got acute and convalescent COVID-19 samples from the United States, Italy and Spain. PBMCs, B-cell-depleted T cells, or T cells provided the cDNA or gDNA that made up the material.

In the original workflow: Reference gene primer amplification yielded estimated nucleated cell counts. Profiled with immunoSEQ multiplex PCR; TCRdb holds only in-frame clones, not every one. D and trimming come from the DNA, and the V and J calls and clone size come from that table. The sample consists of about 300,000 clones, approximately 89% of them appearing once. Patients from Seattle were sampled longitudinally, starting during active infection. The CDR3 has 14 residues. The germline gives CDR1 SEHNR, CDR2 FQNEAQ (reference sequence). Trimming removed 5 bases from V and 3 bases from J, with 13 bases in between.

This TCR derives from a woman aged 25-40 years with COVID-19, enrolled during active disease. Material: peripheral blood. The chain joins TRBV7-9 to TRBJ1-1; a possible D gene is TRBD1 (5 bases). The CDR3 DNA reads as TGTGCCAGCAGCCAGCGGGGGGGAGACACTGAAGCTTTCTTT. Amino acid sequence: CASSQRGGDTEAFF.